These 27 T cell receptor beta chains were sequenced from one sample in a study of cytomegalovirus exposure and HLA in healthy donors. The PCR employed 60 Vbeta primers together with 13 Jbeta primers. Profiled with immunoSEQ multiplex PCR; TCRdb holds only in-frame clones, not every one. Counted here are around 53,000 clones, 70% to 85% occurring once; the ten biggest clones make up approximately 2.9%. The source material was PBMCs. Receptors were obtained from a man aged 50 or older in good health and CMV-seronegative.

The rearrangement joins TRBV6-4 to TRBJ2-3, with 15 bases fitting TRBD2. The V gene end was trimmed by 6 bases and the J gene end by 4 bases; junction bases not matched to a gene: 2. There are 15 residues in the CDR3. Germline V gene data show CDR1 as MRHNA and CDR2 as SNTAGT. The CDR3 nucleotides are TGTGCCAGCAGCGGACTAGCGGGGGGGGCAGATACGCAGTATTTT. Its translation is CASSGLAGGADTQYF.

The chain combines TRBV25-1 with TRBJ1-3; 9 bases are shared with TRBD1. The trim removed 3 bases at V and 7 bases at J, leaving 10 bases unmatched. Germline V gene data show CDR1 as MGHDK and CDR2 as SYGVNS. The CDR3 is made up of 16 amino acids. The CDR3 sequence: CASSEGTGGSGNTIYF. The CDR3 region has the DNA TGTGCCAGCAGTGAGGGCACAGGGGGCAGCGGGAACACCATATATTTT.

The V gene is TRBV6-6, the J gene TRBJ2-4; 12 nucleotides line up with TRBD2. Germline CDR1 and CDR2: MNHNY and SVGAGI (reference sequence). Trimming at V came to 6 bases and at J to 6 bases, leaving 3 bases not matched to a gene. The CDR3 has 14 residues. CDR3: CASSKTSGGNIQYF. The CDR3 DNA reads as TGTGCCAGCAGCAAGACTAGCGGGGGAAACATTCAGTACTTC.

The V gene is TRBV5-1, the J gene TRBJ2-5; TRBD2 matches 10 bases. CDR3 length: 15 residues. Unmatched junction bases numbered 6, after V lost 4 bases and J lost 3 bases. Per the germline V gene, CDR1 is SGHRS and CDR2 is YFSETQ. The CDR3 DNA reads TGCGCCAGCAGCCGTAGCGGGGGGCCGGAAGAGACCCAGTACTTC. Translating it yields CASSRSGGPEETQYF.

This chain uses TRBV2 with TRBJ2-7; TRBD1 matches at 8 bases. Germline CDR1 is SNHLY and CDR2 is FYNNEI. V shed 10 bases and J 4 bases; nucleotides not matched to a gene: 12. The CDR3 runs to 14 residues. The chain's CDR3 is CAIQVRGRGYEQYF. CDR3 bases: TGTGCCATACAAGTCAGGGGGCGCGGGTACGAGCAGTACTTC.

The chain is built from TRBV18 and TRBJ2-5; 8 bases fit TRBD2. Unmatched junction bases numbered 4, after V lost 6 bases and J lost 4 bases. Germline CDR1 reads KGHSH; CDR2 reads LQKENI. CDR3 length: 13 amino acids. The CDR3 here is CASSGAGGETQYF. DNA of the CDR3: TGTGCCAGCTCCGGGGCGGGAGGAGAGACCCAGTACTTC.

V and J are TRBV7-8 and TRBJ2-5, with TRBD1 identical over 8 bases. Matching the DNA end better, TRBJ2-7 makes the J call doubtful. Germline-derived CDR1 and CDR2 are SGHVS and FQNEAQ. CDR3 length: 14 residues. The CDR3 bases are TGTGCCAGCAGCCCTAACAGGGGGGCATACGAGCAGTACTTC. Encoded protein: CASSPNRGAYEQYF.

This chain links TRBV25-1 with TRBJ1-5; D is possibly TRBD1 (6 bases). The ends were cut back, 5 bases at V and 3 bases at J, with 11 bases in the middle. Germline CDR1 and CDR2: MGHDK and SYGVNS. This CDR3 contains 14 residues. Written as DNA, the CDR3 is TGTGCCAGCAGTTACACAGGGTTCAATCAGCCCCAGCATTTT. This gives the protein CASSYTGFNQPQHF.

The chain uses TRBV2 and TRBJ2-7; no clear D. Germline V gene sequence: CDR1 SNHLY, CDR2 FYNNEI. Between the trimmed V and J ends, which lost 3 bases and 0 bases, there was a span of 3 bases. The CDR3 totals 12 residues. The CDR3 DNA reads as TGTGCCAGCAGTGAGAGCTCCTACGAGCAGTACTTC. Amino acid sequence: CASSESSYEQYF.

The table lists this clone with a count of one. The V call is TRBV5-1, the J call TRBJ2-7; 10 bases fit TRBD2. The V gene end was trimmed by 1 base and the J gene end by 3 bases; junction bases not matched to a gene: 4. CDR3 length: 15 residues. Germline loops: CDR1 SGHRS, CDR2 YFSETQ. The DNA of the CDR3 is TGCGCCAGCAGCTTGACTAGCGGGGCGGGCTACGAGCAGTACTTC. Translated, it gives CASSLTSGAGYEQYF.

The rearrangement joins TRBV2 to TRBJ2-3; D might be TRBD1 (6 bases). CDR1 and CDR2 (germline): SNHLY, FYNNEI. V was clipped by 5 bases and J by 2 bases, with 11 bases between them. The CDR3 runs 14 residues. The CDR3 sequence: CASSPDSLTDTQYF. DNA of the CDR3: TGTGCCAGCAGTCCGGACAGCCTCACAGATACGCAGTATTTT.

The chain joins TRBV6-6 to TRBJ1-2, with TRBD1 as a possible D gene (5 bases). CDR3 length equals 14 residues. Trimming removed 3 bases at V and 0 bases at J, with 8 bases between. Germline V gene sequence: CDR1 MNHNY, CDR2 SVGAGI (reference sequence). The DNA of the CDR3 is TGTGCCAGCAGTTATCAGGGTTCTAACTATGGCTACACCTTC. Its protein product is CASSYQGSNYGYTF.

The chain couples TRBV10-3 to TRBJ2-2, with D maybe TRBD2 (5 bases). The CDR3 spans 17 residues. Germline CDR1 and CDR2: ENHRY and SYGVKD. The germline V and J ends were trimmed by 0 bases and 6 bases, with 17 bases remaining between them. CDR3 sequence reads: CAISESTGLAPAGELFF. CDR3 DNA: TGTGCCATCAGTGAGTCGACGGGCCTAGCACCCGCCGGGGAGCTGTTTTTT.

V usage is TRBV7-3 and J usage is TRBJ2-1, with 7 positions matching TRBD1. Looked up from germline, CDR1 is SGHTA and CDR2 is FQGTGA. V was pared by 4 bases and J by 8 bases, with 11 bases of the junction left unmatched. This CDR3 is built from 15 residues. CDR3 nucleotide sequence: TGTGCCAGCAGCTCATCACTTCAGGGGGTGGATGAGCAGTTCTTC. This translates into CASSSSLQGVDEQFF.

V usage is TRBV6-5 and J usage is TRBJ1-1; D possibly corresponds to TRBD1 (5 bases). V gave up 6 bases and J gave up 3 bases, with 11 bases separating them. Germline V lookup: CDR1 MNHEY, CDR2 SVGAGI. This CDR3 is built from 13 residues. CDR3: CASSRGQDTEAFF. CDR3 DNA sequence: TGTGCCAGCAGCCGAGGACAAGACACTGAAGCTTTCTTT.

This rearrangement joins TRBV19 to TRBJ1-2, with a possible D match to TRBD1 (5 bases). The CDR3 is 14 residues long. V was pared by 7 bases and J by 5 bases, with 17 bases between. The germline CDR1 and CDR2 sequences are LNHDA and SQIVND (reference sequence). In DNA form, the CDR3 reads TGTGCCAGTACGGTCGGCCAGGGCGCTTATGGCTACACCTTC. This encodes CASTVGQGAYGYTF. The full variable domain, completed using reference TRBV19 and TRBJ1-2, is DGGITQSPKYLFRKEGQNVTLSCEQNLNHDAMYWYRQDPGQGLRLIYYSQIVNDFQKGDIAEGYSVSREKKESFPLTVTSAQKNPTAFYLCASTVGQGAYGYTFGSGTRLTVV.

This clone was seen once. The CDR3 reads CATSRDSGYTDTQYF. In DNA, the CDR3 is TGTGCCACCAGCAGAGATAGCGGGTACACAGATACGCAGTATTTT. The chain links TRBV15 to TRBJ2-3; 7 bases fit TRBD2. V lost 0 bases and J lost 2; bases outside the gene matches: 2. The CDR3 covers 15 residues. CDR1 is LNHNV and CDR2 is YYDKDF in the germline V gene (reference sequence).

The genes are TRBV6-1 and TRBJ2-4; 8 nucleotides line up with TRBD1. V lost 0 bases to trimming and J lost 7 bases; unmatched junction nucleotides: 5. This CDR3 is built from 15 residues. CDR1 is MNHNS, CDR2 SASEGT, per germline. In DNA, the CDR3 is TGTGCCAGCAGTGAAGCGCTGGACAGGGTGAACATTCAGTACTTC. This gives the protein CASSEALDRVNIQYF.

The genes are TRBV6-5 and TRBJ2-7; 8 bases are a match to TRBD1. This CDR3 has 15 residues. V gave up 5 bases and J gave up 6 bases; unmatched junction bases: 12. CDR1 and CDR2 (germline): MNHEY, SVGAGI. The chain's CDR3 is CASSPTGTGLSEQYF. The CDR3 nucleotides are TGTGCCAGCAGTCCAACCGGGACAGGACTTAGCGAGCAGTACTTC.

The chain has TRBV19 and TRBJ2-5; 8 nucleotides agree with TRBD2. The V gene's germline CDR1 is LNHDA and CDR2 SQIVND (reference sequence). Unmatched junction bases numbered 7, after V lost 3 bases and J lost 4 bases. The length of the CDR3 is 15 residues. The CDR3 nucleotides are TGTGCCAGTAGTATTAGGAGCGGGGGTGTAGAGACCCAGTACTTC. Protein sequence: CASSIRSGGVETQYF. The full variable domain, completed using reference TRBV19 and TRBJ2-5, is DGGITQSPKYLFRKEGQNVTLSCEQNLNHDAMYWYRQDPGQGLRLIYYSQIVNDFQKGDIAEGYSVSREKKESFPLTVTSAQKNPTAFYLCASSIRSGGVETQYFGPGTRLLVL.

V gene TRBV29-1 combines with J gene TRBJ1-2; no firm D call. Germline-derived CDR1 and CDR2 are SQVTM and ANQGSEA. The CDR3 is 9 residues long. V lost 7 bases to trimming and J lost 5 bases, with 5 bases between them. The CDR3 here is CSDEYGYTF. For the CDR3, the DNA is TGCAGCGACGAGTATGGCTACACCTTC.

The chain joins TRBV5-1 to TRBJ2-2, with 7 nucleotides matching TRBD1. V shed 0 bases and J 2 bases; nucleotides not matched to a gene: 4. Germline CDR1 SGHRS, CDR2 YFSETQ. This CDR3 has 16 residues. The CDR3 sequence: CASSLEQGINTGELFF. Written as DNA, the CDR3 is TGCGCCAGCAGCTTGGAACAGGGGATTAACACCGGGGAGCTGTTTTTT.

The chain employs TRBV28 and TRBJ2-5, with 8 nucleotides matching TRBD2. The germline V gene has CDR1 MDHEN and CDR2 SYDVKM. CDR3 size: 16 residues. The junction had 10 bases not matched to a gene; V was cut back by 5 bases and J by 2 bases. This CDR3 is CASSLLIAGRQETQYF. CDR3 DNA sequence: TGTGCCAGCAGTCTCCTTATAGCGGGGCGTCAAGAGACCCAGTACTTC.

V gene TRBV29-1 combines with J gene TRBJ1-2, with D uncertain. The CDR3 has 13 residues. Trimming took 4 bases from V and 5 from J, leaving 14 bases between them. CDR1 and CDR2 (germline): SQVTM, ANQGSEA. CDR3 protein: CSVGRPGGYGYTF. CDR3 DNA: TGCAGCGTTGGGCGCCCCGGCGGGTATGGCTACACCTTC.

This sequence joins TRBV6-1 and TRBJ1-5, with D unclear. From germline, CDR1 is MNHNS and CDR2 SASEGT. This CDR3 comprises 15 residues. Trimming left V 3 bases short and J 0 bases short, with 9 bases between. The CDR3 here is CASSDPGISNQPQHF. The CDR3 nucleotides read TGTGCCAGCAGTGATCCGGGAATTAGCAATCAGCCCCAGCATTTT.

V is TRBV6-5 and J is TRBJ1-6; TRBD1 agrees at 9 bases. Trimming cost V 9 bases and J 14 bases; bases outside gene matches: 14. There are 14 residues in the CDR3. Germline V CDR1 and CDR2: MNHEY, SVGAGI. CDR3 DNA: TGTGCCAGTAACGGACAGGGGCCGGGCTGGGCCCTCCACTTT. It translates to CASNGQGPGWALHF.

The gene calls are TRBV7-2 and TRBJ2-7; 9 bases align to TRBD2. CDR1 is SGHTA and CDR2 is FQGNSA in the germline V gene. This CDR3 contains 16 residues. Trimming removed 3 bases from V and 0 bases from J; junction bases left unmatched: 6. The CDR3 loop reads CASSLAGTSYSYEQYF. The CDR3, as DNA: TGTGCCAGCAGCTTGGCCGGGACTAGCTACTCCTACGAGCAGTACTTC.